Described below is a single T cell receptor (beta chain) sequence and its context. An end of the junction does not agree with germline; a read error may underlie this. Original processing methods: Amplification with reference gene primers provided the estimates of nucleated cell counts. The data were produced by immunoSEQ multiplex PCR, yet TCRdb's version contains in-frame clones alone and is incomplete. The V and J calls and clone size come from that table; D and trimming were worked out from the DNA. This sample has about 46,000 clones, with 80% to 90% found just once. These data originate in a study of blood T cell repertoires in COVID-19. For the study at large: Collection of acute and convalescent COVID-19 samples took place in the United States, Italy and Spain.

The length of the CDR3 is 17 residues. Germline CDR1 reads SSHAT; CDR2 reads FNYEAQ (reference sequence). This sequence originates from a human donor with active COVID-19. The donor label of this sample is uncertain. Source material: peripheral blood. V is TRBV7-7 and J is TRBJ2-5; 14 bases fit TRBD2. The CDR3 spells CASSSSTSGGARETQYF. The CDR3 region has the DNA TGTGCTAGCAGCTCCTCGACTAGCGGGGGGGCCCGGGAGACCCAGTACTTC.